The entry below describes one T cell receptor beta chain. The data are from a study of T-cell reconstitution after alpha-beta-depleted transplantation in children. V was cut by 4 bases and J by 0 bases, with 13 bases left in between. The CDR3 spans 16 residues. Germline assignment: CDR1 MNHEY and CDR2 SVGAGI. Unique molecular identifiers were used in preparing the TCRbeta library. TCRdb ran MiXCR on the PCR reads and lists one entry per CDR3 protein. The sample consists of some 600,000 distinct CDR3 sequences, approximately 16% of them appearing once. The specimen was PBMCs from the stem cell graft donor, collected from the stem cell graft. This chain links TRBV6-5 with TRBJ1-3, with D uncertain. The receptor comes from a human donor who donated a stem cell graft to a child with acute myeloid leukemia. CDR3 amino acids: CASSLGRRRSGNTIYF. CDR3 nucleotides: TGTGCCAGCAGTTTGGGAAGACGGCGCTCTGGAAACACCATATATTTT.